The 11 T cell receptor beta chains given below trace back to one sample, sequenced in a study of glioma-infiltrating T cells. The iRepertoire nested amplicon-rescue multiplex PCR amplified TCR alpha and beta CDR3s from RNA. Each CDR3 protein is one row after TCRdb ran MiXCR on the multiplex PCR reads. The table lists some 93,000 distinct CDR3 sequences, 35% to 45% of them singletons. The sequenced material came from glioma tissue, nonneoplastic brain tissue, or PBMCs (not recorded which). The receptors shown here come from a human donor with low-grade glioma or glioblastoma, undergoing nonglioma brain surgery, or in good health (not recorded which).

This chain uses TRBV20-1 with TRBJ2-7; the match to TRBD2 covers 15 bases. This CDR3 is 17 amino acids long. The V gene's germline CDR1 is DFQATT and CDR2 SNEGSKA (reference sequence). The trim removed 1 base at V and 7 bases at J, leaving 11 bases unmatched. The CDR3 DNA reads TGCAGTGCTAGAGCACCGGGACTAGCGGGAGGATACAATGAGCAGTACTTC. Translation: CSARAPGLAGGYNEQYF.

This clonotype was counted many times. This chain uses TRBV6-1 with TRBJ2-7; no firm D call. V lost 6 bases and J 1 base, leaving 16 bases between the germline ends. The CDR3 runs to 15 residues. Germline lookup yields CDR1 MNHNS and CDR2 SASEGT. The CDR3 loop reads CASSLDAWRSYEQYF. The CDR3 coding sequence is TGTGCCAGCAGCTTGGACGCCTGGCGGTCCTACGAGCAGTACTTC.

CDR3: CNSSPRQGTNEQFF. The CDR3 DNA follows: TGTAACAGCTCACCAAGACAGGGGACGAATGAGCAGTTCTTC. The genes are TRBV18 and TRBJ2-1; 8 bases match TRBD1. This CDR3 has 14 residues. Germline assignment: CDR1 KGHSH and CDR2 LQKENI.

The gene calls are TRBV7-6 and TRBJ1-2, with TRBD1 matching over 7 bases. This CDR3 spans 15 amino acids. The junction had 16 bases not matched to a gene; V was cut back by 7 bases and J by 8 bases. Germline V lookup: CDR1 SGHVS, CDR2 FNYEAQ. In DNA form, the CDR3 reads TGTGCCAGCAACCGTGGATTGAGGGGGCGAGAGGGCTACACCTTC. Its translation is CASNRGLRGREGYTF.

The CDR3 here is CVSSYSTLRTYEQYF. In DNA form, the CDR3 reads TGTGTTAGCAGTTACTCGACCCTTCGAACCTACGAGCAGTACTTC. The chain combines TRBV6-2 or TRBV6-3 with TRBJ2-7, with unresolved D. CDR3 size: 15 residues. Per germline, CDR1 MNHEY and CDR2 SVGEGT.

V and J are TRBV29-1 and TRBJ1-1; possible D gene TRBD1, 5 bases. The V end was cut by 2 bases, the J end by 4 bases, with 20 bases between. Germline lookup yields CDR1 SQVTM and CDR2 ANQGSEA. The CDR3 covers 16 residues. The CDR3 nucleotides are TGCAGCGTTGAATGGGGGAATCCAGGGATGGGCACTGAAGCTTTCTTT. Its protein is CSVEWGNPGMGTEAFF.

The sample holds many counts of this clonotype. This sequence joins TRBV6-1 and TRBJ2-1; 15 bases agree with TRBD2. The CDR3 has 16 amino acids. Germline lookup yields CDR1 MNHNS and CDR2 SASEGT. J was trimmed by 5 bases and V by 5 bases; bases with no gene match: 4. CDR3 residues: CASSLGLAGGDNEQFF. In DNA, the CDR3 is TGTGCCAGCAGTCTAGGACTAGCGGGGGGGGACAATGAGCAGTTCTTC.

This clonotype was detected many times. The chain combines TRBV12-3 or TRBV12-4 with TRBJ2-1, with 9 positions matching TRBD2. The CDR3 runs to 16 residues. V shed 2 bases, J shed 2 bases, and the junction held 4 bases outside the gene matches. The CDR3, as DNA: TGTGCCAGCAGTTTATCCGGGACTAGCCCCTACAATGAGCAGTTCTTC. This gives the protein CASSLSGTSPYNEQFF.

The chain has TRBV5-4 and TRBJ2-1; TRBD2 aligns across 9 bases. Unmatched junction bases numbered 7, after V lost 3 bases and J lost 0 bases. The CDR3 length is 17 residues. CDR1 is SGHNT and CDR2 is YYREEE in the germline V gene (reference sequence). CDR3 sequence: CASSWRAGGSSYNEQFF. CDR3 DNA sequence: TGTGCCAGCAGCTGGAGAGCGGGGGGCTCCTCCTACAATGAGCAGTTCTTC.

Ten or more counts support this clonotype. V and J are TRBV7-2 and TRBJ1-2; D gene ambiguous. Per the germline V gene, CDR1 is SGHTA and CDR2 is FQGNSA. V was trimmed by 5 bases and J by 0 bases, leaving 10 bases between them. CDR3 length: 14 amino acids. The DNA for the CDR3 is TGTGCCAGCAGCCCGGACGGAGCTAACTATGGCTACACCTTC. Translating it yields CASSPDGANYGYTF.

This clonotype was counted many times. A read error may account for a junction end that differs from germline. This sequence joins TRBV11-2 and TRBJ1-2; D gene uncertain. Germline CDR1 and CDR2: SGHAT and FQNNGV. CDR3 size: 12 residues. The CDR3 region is CASSLIGRIVSF. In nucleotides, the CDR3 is TGTGCCAGCAGCTTAATCGGCCGTATAGTTTCCTTC.